The table lists the clone carrying this T cell receptor beta chain with many counts. The entry originates in a study of T cells in Graves' hyperthyroidism and ophthalmopathy. Newly diagnosed hyperthyroidism, duration under 2 months, in patients aged 18 to 65. Criteria for exclusion of patients were uncontrolled infection, other autoimmune disease, pregnancy or lactation. V dropped 3 bases and J dropped 5 bases, with 10 bases sitting between them. CDR1 and CDR2 from the germline V gene are SGHTA and FQGNSA. The length of the CDR3 is 13 residues. The CDR3 regions of TCR beta were amplified from RNA transcripts. Initially, a first-round RT-PCR of the TCR CDR3 employed the HTBI primer set. TCRdb re-derived calls from the multiplex PCR reads in MiXCR, one entry per CDR3 protein. The sample has about 210,000 distinct CDR3 sequences; about 18% are singletons.

The sample was blood. The TCR originated in a man in his forties with Graves' hyperthyroidism. The chain couples TRBV7-2 to TRBJ1-1; no definite D call. CDR3 sequence (DNA): TGTGCCAGCAGCTTTGGGGTGGGGACTGAAGCTTTCTTT. Its translation: CASSFGVGTEAFF. Together with reference TRBV7-2 and TRBJ1-1, the CDR3 gives the full variable domain: GAGVSQSPSNKVTEKGKDVELRCDPISGHTALYWYRQSLGQGLEFLIYFQGNSAPDKSGLPSDRFSAERTGGSVSTLTIQRTQQEDSAVYLCASSFGVGTEAFFGQGTRLTVV.